Below, 23 T cell receptor beta chains from the same sample are listed, as sequenced in a study of OX40 agonist ivuxolimab in advanced cancers. Using immunoSEQ multiplex PCR, the repertoire was profiled, and TCRdb retains in-frame clones only, with some absent. The sample contains about 80,000 clones, 90% of which appear only once. Sample: CD4+ or CD8+ T cells sorted from blood, taken in a trial of the OX40 agonist ivuxolimab. The receptors originated from an adult with an advanced solid tumor such as melanoma, head and neck, liver or kidney cancer.

The rearrangement uses TRBV19 and TRBJ1-1, with no clear D. CDR1 is LNHDA, CDR2 SQIVND, per germline (reference sequence). The CDR3 runs to 14 residues. V lost 5 bases to trimming and J lost 0 bases, with 10 bases between them. The CDR3 loop reads CASSSLTLNTEAFF. CDR3 nucleotide sequence: TGTGCCAGTAGTTCCCTGACATTGAACACTGAAGCTTTCTTT.

The chain recombines TRBV5-8 with TRBJ2-4, with 11 nucleotides matching TRBD1. Unmatched junction bases numbered 7, after V lost 5 bases and J lost 3 bases. This CDR3 has 16 residues. Germline lookup yields CDR1 SGHTS and CDR2 YDEGEE. The DNA of the CDR3 is TGTGCCAGCAGACGGACAGGGGGCTCCCTCAAAAACATTCAGTACTTC. Protein product: CASRRTGGSLKNIQYF.

V gene TRBV4-1 combines with J gene TRBJ2-1; perhaps TRBD2 as D (7 bases). In germline, CDR1 is MGHRA, CDR2 YSYEKL. V gave up 8 bases and J gave up 5 bases, with 16 bases separating them. The CDR3 is made up of 14 amino acids. The CDR3 DNA reads as TGCGCCAGCTTCGGGGGGAGGGGGAACAATGAGCAGTTCTTC. Amino acids: CASFGGRGNNEQFF.

V gene TRBV4-2 combines with J gene TRBJ1-2; D is perhaps TRBD1 (6 bases). CDR3 length equals 16 residues. V was clipped by 1 base and J by 8 bases, with 20 bases between them. CDR1 and CDR2 (germline): LGHNA, YNFKEQ. CDR3 sequence reads: CASSQGGEGGGRGYTF. The CDR3 region has the DNA TGTGCCAGCAGCCAAGGTGGAGAAGGGGGAGGTCGAGGCTACACCTTC.

The chain has TRBV5-1 and TRBJ1-4; tentatively, D is TRBD1 (6 bases). Germline CDR1 SGHRS, CDR2 YFSETQ. This CDR3 comprises 14 residues. V was shortened by 5 bases and J by 5 bases, with 13 bases between the two germline ends. This chain's CDR3 is CASRIGGPNEKLFF. In DNA form, the CDR3 reads TGCGCCAGCAGAATAGGGGGGCCGAATGAAAAACTGTTTTTT. Variable domain in full (rest from reference TRBV5-1 and TRBJ1-4): KAGVTQTPRYLIKTRGQQVTLSCSPISGHRSVSWYQQTPGQGLQFLFEYFSETQRNKGNFPGRFSGRQFSNSRSEMNVSTLELGDSALYLCASRIGGPNEKLFFGSGTQLSVL.

The chain combines TRBV5-1 with TRBJ2-1, with 9 positions matching TRBD2. The germline V gene has CDR1 SGHRS and CDR2 YFSETQ. This CDR3 comprises 16 residues. V gave up 0 bases and J gave up 4 bases; unmatched junction bases: 5. CDR3 region: CASSLVGGGAYNEQFF. The CDR3 nucleotides are TGCGCCAGCAGCTTGGTTGGCGGGGGGGCTTACAATGAGCAGTTCTTC. The variable domain in full, completed from reference TRBV5-1 and TRBJ2-1, reads KAGVTQTPRYLIKTRGQQVTLSCSPISGHRSVSWYQQTPGQGLQFLFEYFSETQRNKGNFPGRFSGRQFSNSRSEMNVSTLELGDSALYLCASSLVGGGAYNEQFFGPGTRLTVL.

This sequence joins TRBV28 and TRBJ1-1, with 8 positions matching TRBD1. V lost 5 bases and J lost 3; bases outside the gene matches: 17. CDR1 is MDHEN and CDR2 is SYDVKM in the germline V gene. The CDR3 extends over 18 amino acids. The DNA for the CDR3 is TGTGCCAGCAGTGAGATCGGGGACAGGTTAAAAGGGGACACTGAAGCTTTCTTT. Its translation is CASSEIGDRLKGDTEAFF.

The chain employs TRBV6-6 and TRBJ1-5, with D unclear. This CDR3 spans 12 amino acids. Germline V lookup: CDR1 MNHNY, CDR2 SVGAGI (reference sequence). Trimming removed 2 bases from V and 6 bases from J, with 5 bases in between. The CDR3 DNA reads TGTGCCAGCAGTTACATGGGTCAGCCCCAGCATTTT. It specifies CASSYMGQPQHF.

For the CDR3, the DNA is TGTGCCAGCAGTCAACTGACTAGCGGGTTCGCAGATACGCAGTATTTT. It specifies CASSQLTSGFADTQYF. The chain combines TRBV6-6 with TRBJ2-3; the match to TRBD2 covers 10 bases. The CDR3 length is 16 residues. Germline CDR1 is MNHNY and CDR2 is SVGAGI (reference sequence). J was trimmed by 4 bases and V by 5 bases; bases with no gene match: 9.

This chain connects TRBV6-6 to TRBJ2-2; D is undetermined. The germline CDR1 and CDR2 sequences are MNHNY and SVGAGI (reference sequence). Trimming took 2 bases from V and 6 from J, leaving 1 base between them. This CDR3 contains 11 residues. DNA of the CDR3: TGTGCCAGCAGTTACCCCGGGGAGCTGTTTTTT. Protein product: CASSYPGELFF.

This clone was seen only once. V gene TRBV5-4 combines with J gene TRBJ2-3, with D possibly TRBD1 on 5 matching bases. The CDR3 extends over 15 amino acids. V was clipped by 4 bases and J by 4 bases, with 16 bases between them. From germline, CDR1 is SGHNT and CDR2 YYREEE (reference sequence). CDR3 in DNA: TGTGCCAGCAGCCCAGGGCCCGGAATTGCAGATACGCAGTATTTT. This gives the protein CASSPGPGIADTQYF.

This chain joins TRBV18 and TRBJ2-3, with 8 bases fitting TRBD2. CDR1 is KGHSH and CDR2 is LQKENI in the germline V gene. The CDR3 extends over 15 amino acids. With V trimmed by 2 bases and J by 4 bases, 5 bases remained unmatched. The CDR3 sequence is CASSPTAGGPDTQYF. CDR3 nucleotides: TGTGCCAGCTCACCAACGGCGGGGGGTCCAGATACGCAGTATTTT.

This clone was counted a single time. The CDR3 bases are TGTGCCAGTAGTGTTATACGGAGCTCCTACGAGCAGTACTTC. Protein: CASSVIRSSYEQYF. The rearrangement links TRBV19 to TRBJ2-7, with unresolved D. The CDR3 has 14 residues. V lost 5 bases, J lost 0 bases, and 11 bases lay in between. The germline gives CDR1 LNHDA, CDR2 SQIVND (reference sequence).

CDR3 DNA: TGTGCCAGCAGTTCTCCGGGTCGAAATTCACCCCTCCACTTT. Translating gives CASSSPGRNSPLHF. The genes are TRBV27 and TRBJ1-6; D uncertain. The CDR3 contains 14 residues. V lost 4 bases and J 7 bases, leaving 11 bases between the germline ends. Germline-derived CDR1 and CDR2 are MNHEY and SMNVEV (reference sequence).

V is TRBV9 and J is TRBJ1-2, with no clear D. V shed 0 bases and J shed 1 base, with 7 bases lying between them. This CDR3 comprises 14 residues. Germline CDR1 and CDR2: SGDLS and YYNGEE. CDR3 bases: TGTGCCAGCAGCGTAGATGACCGTAACTATGGCTACACCTTC. This encodes CASSVDDRNYGYTF.

The chain joins TRBV27 to TRBJ2-1, with D tentatively TRBD2 (6 bases). Per the germline V gene, CDR1 is MNHEY and CDR2 is SMNVEV (reference sequence). CDR3 length equals 13 residues. The germline V and J ends were trimmed by 7 bases and 4 bases, with 11 bases remaining between them. The CDR3 is CASKLAEYNEQFF. The CDR3 coding sequence is TGTGCCAGCAAACTAGCCGAGTACAATGAGCAGTTCTTC.

CDR3 loop: CGVRGGPYNEQFF. The CDR3 bases are TGTGGCGTCCGGGGGGGCCCCTACAATGAGCAGTTCTTC. The rearrangement joins TRBV6-5 to TRBJ2-1, with 8 positions matching TRBD2. CDR1 is MNHEY and CDR2 is SVGAGI in the germline V gene. The CDR3 is 13 amino acids.

CDR3 amino acids: CASSVASGGANNYEQYF. CDR3 sequence (DNA): TGTGCCAGCAGCGTAGCCAGCGGGGGGGCGAATAACTACGAGCAGTACTTC. The V and J genes are TRBV9 and TRBJ2-7; 10 positions agree with TRBD2. After removal of 0 bases from V and 3 bases from J, the junction contained 9 bases not matched to a gene. This CDR3 comprises 17 residues. Looked up from germline, CDR1 is SGDLS and CDR2 is YYNGEE.

Concerning this clone itself: The CDR3 ends on some other residue instead of the conserved phenylalanine or tryptophan, so this is likely a read error. This chain uses TRBV27 with TRBJ2-3; D is unclear. The germline gives CDR1 MNHEY, CDR2 SMNVEV (reference sequence). V was pared by 8 bases and J by 3 bases, with 12 bases between. This CDR3 has 13 residues. The CDR3 region is CASRSRMTDTQYL. In DNA, the CDR3 is TGTGCCAGCCGTAGCAGAATGACAGATACGCAGTATCTT.

This rearrangement joins TRBV19 to TRBJ2-3; TRBD2 agrees at 9 bases. The CDR3 has 16 amino acids. With 1 base clipped from V and 3 bases from J, the junction kept 5 bases outside the gene matches. CDR1 LNHDA and CDR2 SQIVND come from the germline V gene (reference sequence). This CDR3 is CASSIGLAGATDTQYF. The CDR3 DNA is TGTGCCAGTAGTATAGGGTTAGCGGGAGCGACAGATACGCAGTATTTT.

This clone was detected only once. The chain links TRBV5-1 to TRBJ2-1; D may be TRBD2 (5 bases). Germline lookup yields CDR1 SGHRS and CDR2 YFSETQ. There are 13 residues in the CDR3. V was cut by 1 base and J by 8 bases, with 10 bases left in between. The CDR3 DNA reads as TGCGCCAGCAGCTTGACGGGAATCCATGAGCAGTTCTTC. Translation gives CASSLTGIHEQFF.

V usage is TRBV7-2 and J usage is TRBJ2-1; 11 bases agree with TRBD2. J lost 1 base, V lost 5 bases, and 13 bases had no gene match. Looked up from germline, CDR1 is SGHTA and CDR2 is FQGNSA. The CDR3 consists of 19 residues. The CDR3 sequence is CASSIGVAGGLRSYNEQFF. The CDR3 coding sequence is TGTGCCAGCAGCATTGGGGTAGCGGGGGGGCTAAGGTCCTACAATGAGCAGTTCTTC.

This clone has only one observation. This chain links TRBV20-1 with TRBJ2-3; unclear D gene. This CDR3 is built from 10 residues. V lost 7 bases and J lost 6, with 8 bases in between. The germline V gene has CDR1 DFQATT and CDR2 SNEGSKA (reference sequence). The CDR3 DNA follows: TGCAGTGTGGGTCGGGATACGCAGTATTTT. Translated: CSVGRDTQYF.